The 20 T cell receptor beta chains listed next were all sequenced from one sample in a study of CD8+CD57+ T cells in acquired aplastic anemia. According to the study, genomic DNA was the template for TCR beta VDJ and CDR3 profiling. Each CDR3 protein is one row after TCRdb ran MiXCR on the reads. Of around 250,000 distinct CDR3 sequences in the sample, approximately 56% were seen once. The sequencing sample was made of sorted CD4+, CD8+, or CD8+CD57+ T cells (not recorded which) from PBMCs. The receptors come from a human donor with severe aplastic anemia or a healthy control (not recorded which).

On this clonotype itself: A read error may produce the germline difference seen at one junction end. The chain uses TRBV24-1 and TRBJ1-3, with 7 positions matching TRBD1. Looked up from germline, CDR1 is KGHDR and CDR2 is SFDVKD. The CDR3 covers 17 residues. CDR3 sequence (DNA): TGTGCCACAAGTGCCACCGACAGGGCGTTCTCTGGAAACAACATATATTTT. Protein product: CATSATDRAFSGNNIYF.

The rearrangement uses TRBV20-1 and TRBJ2-1; D call uncertain. The V end was cut by 5 bases, the J end by 0 bases, with 8 bases between. There are 13 residues in the CDR3. Germline loops: CDR1 DFQATT, CDR2 SNEGSKA (reference sequence). CDR3 loop: CSAFQSSYNEQFF. CDR3 coding DNA: TGCAGTGCTTTTCAGAGCTCCTACAATGAGCAGTTCTTC.

The genes are TRBV20-1 and TRBJ1-6; D gene uncertain. Germline V CDR1 and CDR2: DFQATT, SNEGSKA (reference sequence). This CDR3 comprises 13 residues. Trimming stripped 6 bases from V and 6 bases from J, with 12 bases between. The CDR3 spells CSAASGVNSPLHF. The CDR3 nucleotides read TGCAGTGCAGCCAGTGGGGTTAATTCACCCCTCCACTTT.

The rearrangement uses TRBV20-1 and TRBJ2-1; 8 bases align to TRBD2. CDR1 is DFQATT, CDR2 SNEGSKA, per germline (reference sequence). Germline trimming cut 6 bases from V and 6 bases from J; bases unmatched to any gene: 4. This CDR3 spans 12 amino acids. CDR3 nucleotides: TGCAGTGCACCGCGGGGGGCCAATGAGCAGTTCTTC. It translates to CSAPRGANEQFF.

This clonotype showed up just once. J is TRBJ1-5 and V is TRBV20-1; D not resolved. This CDR3 region has 12 residues. Germline CDR1 reads DFQATT; CDR2 reads SNEGSKA (reference sequence). V dropped 6 bases and J dropped 11 bases, with 17 bases sitting between them. CDR3 amino acids: CSADGRRETQHF. The CDR3 nucleotides are TGCAGTGCAGATGGGAGACGAGAGACCCAGCATTTT.

The rearrangement uses TRBV20-1 and TRBJ2-3, with 12 bases lining up with TRBD1. CDR3 length equals 14 residues. Germline V gene lookup returns CDR1 DFQATT and CDR2 SNEGSKA (reference sequence). V lost 5 bases to trimming and J lost 5 bases; unmatched junction nucleotides: 5. CDR3 amino acids: CSAGTGGRRDTQYF. CDR3 nucleotide sequence: TGCAGTGCTGGGACAGGGGGCAGGCGAGATACGCAGTATTTT.

As to this clonotype: A junction end diverges from the germline sequence, so it may reflect a read error. The J gene is TRBJ1-2, the V gene TRBV15; D is unclear. Germline V gene lookup returns CDR1 LNHNV and CDR2 YYDKDF (reference sequence). The CDR3 runs 16 residues. CDR3 DNA sequence: TGTGCCACCATCAGAGCGGAGGTGCCGGGAAACTATGGCTACACCTTC. Encoded protein: CATIRAEVPGNYGYTF.

This chain links TRBV7-2 with TRBJ2-1, with TRBD2 identical over 7 bases. After removal of 4 bases from V and 0 bases from J, the junction contained 6 bases not matched to a gene. The CDR3 is 16 amino acids. The V gene's germline CDR1 is SGHTA and CDR2 FQGNSA. The CDR3 bases are TGTGCCAGCAGCTACTTAAGCGGGGCCTCCTACAATGAGCAGTTCTTC. Its protein is CASSYLSGASYNEQFF.

This clonotype was recorded at least ten times. The chain carries TRBV5-1 and TRBJ2-3; 9 bases agree with TRBD1. CDR3 size: 16 residues. Germline-derived CDR1 and CDR2 are SGHRS and YFSETQ. After removal of 0 bases from V and 1 base from J, the junction contained 3 bases not matched to a gene. CDR3 loop: CASSLERTGGTDTQYF. The CDR3 nucleotides are TGCGCCAGCAGCTTGGAACGGACAGGGGGCACAGATACGCAGTATTTT.

This clonotype has only a few counts. The chain has TRBV7-6 and TRBJ1-2, with TRBD1 identical over 8 bases. The CDR3 is made up of 15 amino acids. After removal of 1 base from V and 4 bases from J, the junction contained 5 bases not matched to a gene. The V gene's germline CDR1 is SGHVS and CDR2 FNYEAQ. CDR3 nucleotides: TGTGCCAGCAGCTTAGGGCAGGGGGCTAGCTATGGCTACACCTTC. Translating gives CASSLGQGASYGYTF.

At least ten counts were recorded for this clonotype. The chain carries TRBV7-8 and TRBJ2-7; 9 bases fit TRBD2. V shed 1 base and J 2 bases; nucleotides not matched to a gene: 3. Germline V lookup: CDR1 SGHVS, CDR2 FQNEAQ. CDR3 length: 15 amino acids. The CDR3 region is CASSLDVAGAYEQYF. DNA for the CDR3: TGTGCCAGCAGCTTAGATGTAGCGGGGGCCTACGAGCAGTACTTC.

This clonotype was counted once. The rearrangement joins TRBV11-2 to TRBJ2-3; D not resolved. The ends were cut back, 1 base at V and 0 bases at J, with 11 bases in the middle. This CDR3 region has 16 residues. Germline assignment: CDR1 SGHAT and CDR2 FQNNGV. The CDR3 sequence is CASSLVITSSTDTQYF. CDR3 bases: TGTGCCAGCAGCTTAGTAATTACTTCTAGCACAGATACGCAGTATTTT.

This rearrangement joins TRBV5-1 to TRBJ1-2; D is uncertain. The CDR3 extends over 9 amino acids. Trimming shortened V by 7 bases and J by 6 bases, and 4 bases separated the two germline ends. The germline V gene encodes CDR1 SGHRS and CDR2 YFSETQ. The CDR3 region has the DNA TGCGCCAGCGCTGATGGCTACACCTTC. This encodes CASADGYTF. Combining the CDR3 with reference TRBV5-1 and TRBJ1-2 gives the whole variable domain KAGVTQTPRYLIKTRGQQVTLSCSPISGHRSVSWYQQTPGQGLQFLFEYFSETQRNKGNFPGRFSGRQFSNSRSEMNVSTLELGDSALYLCASADGYTFGSGTRLTVV.

V usage is TRBV20-1 and J usage is TRBJ1-2; D possibly corresponds to TRBD1 (6 bases). CDR1 and CDR2 (germline): DFQATT, SNEGSKA (reference sequence). This CDR3 region has 17 residues. Trimming stripped 1 base from V and 0 bases from J, with 18 bases between. The CDR3 DNA sequence: TGCAGTGCTAGAGTGGGGGGGGCAGGGGAGCCTAACTATGGCTACACCTTC. Translation gives CSARVGGAGEPNYGYTF.

The chain employs TRBV7-2 and TRBJ2-5; 10 bases agree with TRBD2. V dropped 1 base and J dropped 5; count of bases not matched to a gene: 10. This CDR3 has 17 amino acids. CDR1 is SGHTA and CDR2 is FQGNSA in the germline V gene. CDR3 in amino acids: CASSLVPVLAGVETQYF. CDR3 sequence (DNA): TGTGCCAGCAGCTTAGTTCCCGTTCTAGCGGGGGTTGAGACCCAGTACTTC. Drawing the rest from reference TRBV7-2 and TRBJ2-5, the complete variable domain is GAGVSQSPSNKVTEKGKDVELRCDPISGHTALYWYRQSLGQGLEFLIYFQGNSAPDKSGLPSDRFSAERTGGSVSTLTIQRTQQEDSAVYLCASSLVPVLAGVETQYFGPGTRLLVL.

V usage is TRBV20-1 and J usage is TRBJ1-2; D might be TRBD1 (6 bases). Germline V CDR1 and CDR2: DFQATT, SNEGSKA (reference sequence). This CDR3 has 13 residues. The germline V and J ends were trimmed by 1 base and 7 bases, with 13 bases remaining between them. The CDR3, as DNA: TGCAGTGCTAGAGTTTCAGGGGTTGCTGGCTACACCTTC. It yields the protein CSARVSGVAGYTF.

The chain is built from TRBV15 and TRBJ1-1, with 9 bases fitting TRBD1. Germline CDR1 and CDR2: LNHNV and YYDKDF (reference sequence). With V trimmed by 1 base and J by 4 bases, 1 base remained unmatched. The CDR3 consists of 14 residues. In DNA form, the CDR3 reads TGTGCCACCAGCAGAGCGGACAGGGGCACTGAAGCTTTCTTT. Its translation is CATSRADRGTEAFF.

The chain links TRBV29-1 to TRBJ2-7; 7 bases are shared with TRBD2. The CDR3 has 13 amino acids. V lost 4 bases to trimming and J lost 4 bases; unmatched junction nucleotides: 7. CDR1 and CDR2 from the germline V gene are SQVTM and ANQGSEA. The CDR3, as DNA: TGCAGCGTTGGGGTCTTCGGGGGGTACGAGCAGTACTTC. As protein: CSVGVFGGYEQYF.

This clonotype was observed a handful of times. The chain uses TRBV7-2 and TRBJ2-7; D not certain. V dropped 2 bases and J dropped 13 bases, with 15 bases sitting between them. The CDR3 is 12 amino acids. Germline-derived CDR1 and CDR2 are SGHTA and FQGNSA. CDR3 in DNA: TGTGCCAGCAGCTTATACGTGGGCAGAGTATACTTC. The encoded protein is CASSLYVGRVYF. The variable domain in full, with the rest retrieved from reference TRBV7-2 and TRBJ2-7, is GAGVSQSPSNKVTEKGKDVELRCDPISGHTALYWYRQSLGQGLEFLIYFQGNSAPDKSGLPSDRFSAERTGGSVSTLTIQRTQQEDSAVYLCASSLYVGRVYFGPGTRLTVT.

This chain links TRBV2 with TRBJ2-7; 9 bases fit TRBD1. The CDR3 totals 16 residues. V lost 5 bases to trimming and J lost 2 bases; unmatched junction nucleotides: 10. Germline values: CDR1 SNHLY, CDR2 FYNNEI. In DNA, the CDR3 is TGTGCCAGCAGTTTATACGGTAGGACAGGGGCCTACGAGCAGTACTTC. Residues: CASSLYGRTGAYEQYF.